The 5 T cell receptor beta chains below were found in one sample sequenced in a study of technical replicates of blood from several donors. Assay: immunoSEQ multiplex PCR; the TCRdb copy retains only in-frame clones and omits some. The table lists more than 65,000 clones, about nine tenths of them singletons, with under 0.4% in the top ten. Specimen: T cells isolated from PBMCs. These receptors originate from a human donor in good health. Some clones in this sample may be carry-over from other donors' samples.

The V call is TRBV29-1, the J call TRBJ2-1; 11 nucleotides match TRBD2. CDR3 length equals 16 residues. J gave up 5 bases and V 2 bases, and 8 bases lay outside the gene matches. Germline lookup yields CDR1 SQVTM and CDR2 ANQGSEA. This CDR3 reads CSVEIPSGRSHNEQFF. As DNA, the CDR3 is TGCAGCGTTGAAATCCCTAGCGGGAGGTCCCACAATGAGCAGTTCTTC.

A single count supports this clone. The V and J genes are TRBV4-1 and TRBJ1-1; possible D gene TRBD1, 6 bases. The CDR3 spans 11 residues. V was trimmed by 4 bases and J by 11 bases, leaving 11 bases between them. Germline assignment: CDR1 MGHRA and CDR2 YSYEKL. The CDR3 sequence: CASSRSGEAFF. CDR3 in DNA: TGCGCCAGCAGCCGGTCAGGGGAGGCTTTCTTT.

The V and J genes are TRBV6-5 and TRBJ1-1; possibly TRBD1 for D (6 bases). This CDR3 comprises 15 residues. Germline V gene data show CDR1 as MNHEY and CDR2 as SVGAGI. Between the trimmed V and J ends, which lost 5 bases and 5 bases, there was a span of 18 bases. This CDR3 is CASSLHQGLGTEAFF. Here the CDR3 DNA reads TGTGCCAGCAGTCTGCATCAGGGGCTTGGGACTGAAGCTTTCTTT.

This clone was detected only a few times. This chain uses TRBV6-6 with TRBJ1-1; no definite D call. The CDR3 is made up of 11 amino acids. CDR1 and CDR2 from the germline V gene are MNHNY and SVGAGI (reference sequence). Trimming shortened V by 10 bases and J by 5 bases, and 11 bases separated the two germline ends. The CDR3 coding sequence is TGTGCCACCTGGCCGGGGACTGAAGCTTTCTTT. Translating it yields CATWPGTEAFF.

This clone was counted a single time. J is TRBJ2-5 and V is TRBV6-6; D is unclear. With 2 bases removed from V and 5 bases from J, the gap between germline ends came to 9 bases. Germline CDR1 reads MNHNY; CDR2 reads SVGAGI (reference sequence). The CDR3 contains 13 residues. The CDR3, as DNA: TGTGCCAGCAGTTACGGCAGTTGGGAGACCCAGTACTTC. This gives the protein CASSYGSWETQYF.